Shown below are 25 T cell receptor beta chains from a single sample sequenced in a study of shared clonotypes between healthy human individuals. Clones were read by immunoSEQ multiplex PCR, and TCRdb kept only the in-frame ones, dropping some. The sample carries about 670,000 clones, 55% to 75% recorded once. What was sequenced was memory CD4+ T cells sorted from blood. Noted subset: CD45RA-negative fraction. The receptor source for this set is a woman between 25 and 40 years old in good health.

The rearrangement uses TRBV11-3 and TRBJ1-1; 7 bases match TRBD1. Germline trimming cut 5 bases from V and 4 bases from J; bases unmatched to any gene: 13. The CDR3 has 16 residues. Germline V gives CDR1 SGHNT, CDR2 YENEEA. CDR3 protein: CASSTSEEGASTEAFF. As DNA, the CDR3 is TGTGCCAGCAGCACCTCTGAGGAGGGGGCGAGCACTGAAGCTTTCTTT.

The V gene is TRBV6-5, the J gene TRBJ2-3; D might be TRBD2 (6 bases). This CDR3 comprises 14 residues. Germline loops: CDR1 MNHEY, CDR2 SVGAGI. V lost 4 bases and J 4 bases, leaving 12 bases between the germline ends. In DNA form, the CDR3 reads TGTGCCAGCAGTTCAAGGCGGGGCGCAGATACGCAGTATTTT. This sequence encodes CASSSRRGADTQYF.

The chain carries TRBV19 and TRBJ1-5, with 9 bases aligning to TRBD1. Per germline, CDR1 LNHDA and CDR2 SQIVND (reference sequence). The CDR3 length is 14 residues. Trimming at V came to 10 bases and at J to 5 bases, leaving 9 bases not matched to a gene. The CDR3 sequence is CAIKGDREDQPQHF. CDR3 nucleotides: TGTGCCATTAAAGGGGACAGGGAGGATCAGCCCCAGCATTTT.

The chain employs TRBV29-1 and TRBJ2-1, with 8 bases identical to TRBD2. J lost 0 bases, V lost 0 bases, and 4 bases had no gene match. The CDR3 loop spans 16 amino acids. The germline CDR1 and CDR2 sequences are SQVTM and ANQGSEA. This CDR3 reads CSVEDVSGNSYNEQFF. CDR3 DNA sequence: TGCAGCGTTGAAGACGTTAGCGGGAACTCCTACAATGAGCAGTTCTTC.

This clone appeared a few times. V is TRBV5-6 and J is TRBJ2-2; D might be TRBD2 (6 bases). V gave up 1 base and J gave up 5 bases, with 12 bases separating them. From germline, CDR1 is SGHDT and CDR2 YYEEEE. There are 15 residues in the CDR3. CDR3 coding DNA: TGTGCCAGCAGCTTGTCTGGAGGGAGGACCGGGGAGCTGTTTTTT. Translating it yields CASSLSGGRTGELFF.

J is TRBJ1-2 and V is TRBV19; TRBD1 might be the D (5 bases). CDR3 length equals 14 residues. Germline V gene data show CDR1 as LNHDA and CDR2 as SQIVND (reference sequence). V was trimmed by 1 base and J by 3 bases, leaving 9 bases between them. CDR3 sequence reads: CASSIVWGHYGYTF. CDR3 bases: TGTGCCAGTAGTATAGTGTGGGGCCACTATGGCTACACCTTC. Full variable domain (rest looked up from reference TRBV19 and TRBJ1-2): DGGITQSPKYLFRKEGQNVTLSCEQNLNHDAMYWYRQDPGQGLRLIYYSQIVNDFQKGDIAEGYSVSREKKESFPLTVTSAQKNPTAFYLCASSIVWGHYGYTFGSGTRLTVV.

This clone is a singleton in its sample. The chain joins TRBV5-6 to TRBJ2-1; maybe TRBD2 (6 bases). V lost 1 base and J lost 3, with 8 bases in between. The CDR3 has 14 residues. The germline CDR1 and CDR2 sequences are SGHDT and YYEEEE. The CDR3 region is CASSLRDFYNEQFF. CDR3 sequence (DNA): TGTGCCAGCAGCTTGAGGGACTTCTACAATGAGCAGTTCTTC. The full variable domain, completed using reference TRBV5-6 and TRBJ2-1, is DAGVTQSPTHLIKTRGQQVTLRCSPKSGHDTVSWYQQALGQGPQFIFQYYEEEERQRGNFPDRFSGHQFPNYSSELNVNALLLGDSALYLCASSLRDFYNEQFFGPGTRLTVL.

The rearrangement joins TRBV4-1 to TRBJ1-2; a possible D gene is TRBD1 (5 bases). The CDR3 length is 17 residues. Trimming shortened V by 0 bases and J by 1 base, and 15 bases separated the two germline ends. From germline, CDR1 is MGHRA and CDR2 YSYEKL. CDR3: CASSQDPGRDLNYGYTF. CDR3 DNA: TGCGCCAGCAGCCAAGATCCGGGCAGGGACCTTAACTATGGCTACACCTTC.

In its sample, this clone was seen a few times. The chain has TRBV9 and TRBJ2-3; 7 nucleotides match TRBD2. After removal of 0 bases from V and 4 bases from J, the junction contained 11 bases not matched to a gene. Germline V gene lookup returns CDR1 SGDLS and CDR2 YYNGEE. The CDR3 is 17 amino acids. CDR3 bases: TGTGCCAGCAGCGTAGGGAGCGGGGTGGAGGTATCAGATACGCAGTATTTT. Protein: CASSVGSGVEVSDTQYF.

CDR3: CASSLAVDQPQHF. CDR3 bases: TGTGCCAGCAGCTTAGCGGTGGATCAGCCCCAGCATTTT. The rearrangement links TRBV7-2 to TRBJ1-5; no firm D call. Germline values: CDR1 SGHTA, CDR2 FQGNSA. CDR3 length: 13 residues. V shed 0 bases and J shed 5 bases, with 5 bases lying between them.

Regarding this clone: This may arise from a read error, as a much more abundant clone is one base away. The same CDR3 also results from other DNA sequences found in this sample. The chain couples TRBV29-1 to TRBJ1-5, with D unclear. Germline V gene sequence: CDR1 SQVTM, CDR2 ANQGSEA. The CDR3 loop spans 13 amino acids. V lost 4 bases, J lost 1 base, and 8 bases lay in between. CDR3 sequence: CSVAGESNQPQHF. In nucleotides, the CDR3 is TGCAGCGTTGCCGGGGAGAGCAATCAGCCCCAGCATTTT.

The chain employs TRBV10-2 and TRBJ2-7; 8 nucleotides match TRBD2. The CDR3 totals 11 residues. Germline lookup yields CDR1 WSHSY and CDR2 SAAADI. J lost 6 bases, V lost 8 bases, and 3 bases had no gene match. The chain's CDR3 is CASRAGVEQYF. CDR3 coding DNA: TGCGCCAGCCGAGCGGGAGTCGAGCAGTACTTC.

This clone was seen a handful of times. The rearrangement uses TRBV19 and TRBJ2-3; 8 nucleotides match TRBD1. V trimming: 3 bases; J trimming: 2 bases; junction bases outside the gene matches: 7. The CDR3 has 16 amino acids. In germline, CDR1 is LNHDA, CDR2 SQIVND (reference sequence). The CDR3 loop is CASSIRTGTITDTQYF. The CDR3, as DNA: TGTGCCAGTAGTATCAGGACAGGGACCATCACAGATACGCAGTATTTT.

This clone was recorded at least ten times. The V gene is TRBV19, the J gene TRBJ1-2, with D perhaps matching TRBD1 (5 bases). CDR3 length: 13 residues. V lost 6 bases to trimming and J lost 9 bases, with 17 bases between them. Germline values: CDR1 LNHDA, CDR2 SQIVND (reference sequence). The CDR3 here is CASRGTSRGSYTF. DNA for the CDR3: TGTGCCAGTAGGGGGACTTCCCGCGGGAGCTACACCTTC.

The chain links TRBV10-3 to TRBJ2-3; TRBD2 matches at 11 bases. CDR3 length: 15 amino acids. Losses at the gene ends were 9 bases for V and 1 base for J; bases not matched to a gene: 6. Germline V CDR1 and CDR2: ENHRY, SYGVKD. Here the CDR3 reads CAMKSTSGGTDTQYF. CDR3 nucleotide sequence: TGTGCCATGAAATCGACTAGCGGGGGCACAGATACGCAGTATTTT.

This chain connects TRBV19 to TRBJ2-5; unclear D gene. Germline loops: CDR1 LNHDA, CDR2 SQIVND (reference sequence). Trimming shortened V by 5 bases and J by 5 bases, and 12 bases separated the two germline ends. CDR3 length equals 13 residues. In nucleotides, the CDR3 is TGTGCCAGTAGTCCCACAGTAGGGGAGACCCAGTACTTC. Translation gives CASSPTVGETQYF.

Here the CDR3 DNA reads TGTGCCTGGAGTCCCGGTGTGTATGGTGAGACCCAGTACTTC. Translation: CAWSPGVYGETQYF. The chain couples TRBV30 to TRBJ2-5; D is unclear. CDR1 is GTSNPN and CDR2 is SVGIG in the germline V gene (reference sequence). The V and J ends lost 2 bases and 5 bases respectively, with 15 bases between them. The CDR3 runs to 14 residues. The full variable domain, completed using reference TRBV30 and TRBJ2-5, is SQTIHQWPATLVQPVGSPLSLECTVEGTSNPNLYWYRQAAGRGLQLLFYSVGIGQISSEVPQNLSASRPQDRQFILSSKKLLLSDSGFYLCAWSPGVYGETQYFGPGTRLLVL.

The chain combines TRBV11-2 with TRBJ1-1; D may be TRBD1 (5 bases). Trimming cost V 5 bases and J 6 bases, with 19 bases left between them. The CDR3 totals 15 residues. Per germline, CDR1 SGHAT and CDR2 FQNNGV. The CDR3 DNA is TGTGCCAGCAGCCCCTGGGGGGGACGGGGAGCTGAAGCTTTCTTT. Its translation is CASSPWGGRGAEAFF.

As DNA, the CDR3 is TGTGCCAGCAGCTTAGAAAGGGACAGATCCTACAATGAGCAGTTCTTC. Amino acids: CASSLERDRSYNEQFF. This chain connects TRBV7-2 to TRBJ2-1, with 7 bases that match TRBD1. CDR1 and CDR2 from the germline V gene are SGHTA and FQGNSA. J lost 1 base, V lost 1 base, and 4 bases had no gene match. The CDR3 extends over 16 amino acids.

This chain uses TRBV30 with TRBJ2-4, with 7 bases aligning to TRBD1. Germline V CDR1 and CDR2: GTSNPN, SVGIG (reference sequence). The CDR3 length is 15 residues. The V and J ends lost 1 base and 0 bases, in that order; junction bases with no gene match: 3. CDR3 DNA: TGTGCCTGGAGTGGACAGGGAAGAGCCAAAAACATTCAGTACTTC. Residues: CAWSGQGRAKNIQYF.

V is TRBV6-5 and J is TRBJ2-1, with no clear D. The CDR3 consists of 15 residues. Between the trimmed V and J ends, which lost 5 bases and 2 bases, there was a span of 13 bases. The germline V gene encodes CDR1 MNHEY and CDR2 SVGAGI. The CDR3 coding sequence is TGTGCCAGCAGTCGCACTCGGACGGCCTACAATGAGCAGTTCTTC. Its protein is CASSRTRTAYNEQFF.

The genes are TRBV27 and TRBJ2-7; D may be TRBD1 (5 bases). Trimming pared 4 bases from V and 3 bases from J, leaving 10 bases between. The CDR3 covers 13 residues. CDR1 MNHEY and CDR2 SMNVEV come from the germline V gene (reference sequence). CDR3: CASSWGSDYEQYF. The DNA for the CDR3 is TGTGCCAGCAGTTGGGGCTCCGACTACGAGCAGTACTTC.

The rearrangement joins TRBV6-6 to TRBJ1-5; perhaps TRBD1 as D (6 bases). Per the germline V gene, CDR1 is MNHNY and CDR2 is SVGAGI (reference sequence). CDR3 length: 16 residues. V dropped 5 bases and J dropped 3 bases, with 17 bases sitting between them. CDR3 DNA: TGTGCCAGCAGTACCCGGGACAATATTAACAATCAGCCCCAGCATTTT. Translated: CASSTRDNINNQPQHF.

The chain links TRBV5-1 to TRBJ2-7; D may be TRBD1 or TRBD2 (6 bases each). The CDR3 has 14 amino acids. V was pared by 1 base and J by 2 bases, with 10 bases between. The V gene's germline CDR1 is SGHRS and CDR2 YFSETQ. Here the CDR3 reads CASSLRGAAYEQYF. The DNA of the CDR3 is TGCGCCAGCAGCTTGAGGGGGGCCGCCTACGAGCAGTACTTC.

This clone was counted once. The chain recombines TRBV6-1 with TRBJ1-3, with unresolved D. The CDR3 loop spans 13 amino acids. Trimming took 3 bases from V and 2 from J, leaving 5 bases between them. The germline gives CDR1 MNHNS, CDR2 SASEGT. CDR3 DNA: TGTGCCAGCAGTGATGCACCTGGAAACACCATATATTTT. It is translated as CASSDAPGNTIYF.